The T cell receptor beta chain described here comes from a study of control samples from healthy donors and cancer patients. The CDR3 runs 15 residues. Germline CDR1 and CDR2: SGHTA and FQGNSA. The V end lost 5 bases, the J end lost 3 bases, and 13 bases lay between the germline ends. Sequencing was performed with immunoSEQ multiplex PCR; in TCRdb, only in-frame clones are kept and a portion is missing. This sample has about 34,000 clones, with 86% found just once. The sequence came from a woman aged 40 to 50 with lung cancer. The rearrangement uses TRBV7-2 and TRBJ2-2; no reliable D call. Sequenced material: PBMCs. The CDR3, as DNA: TGTGCCAGCAGCCTCGCCCGGCTACACACCGGGGAGCTGTTTTTT. Its translation is CASSLARLHTGELFF.